This T cell receptor beta chain was retrieved from a study of T cells in Graves' hyperthyroidism and ophthalmopathy (dated by TCRdb to 2018 to 2020). About the investigation overall: Peripheral blood was collected at initial diagnosis, before any treatment. After sampling, hyperthyroidism patients received methimazole starting at 30 mg daily, and ophthalmopathy patients received high-dose intravenous methylprednisolone. Whether ophthalmopathy could be predicted prospectively was tested in an independent validation cohort made up of roughly 19 hyperthyroidism patients plus 17 patients who later progressed to ophthalmopathy. TCR V-J signatures able to tell the groups apart were searched for in a discovery cohort of 90 to 100 patients, of whom 40 to 45 had Graves' ophthalmopathy and 55 to 65 had stable Graves' hyperthyroidism. The 100 discovery patients were randomly split 7:3 into training and test sets. The paper reports TCR Vbeta CDR3 sequencing of more than 120 peripheral blood samples: some 41 ophthalmopathy, over 70 hyperthyroidism and around 17 progressor patients. In six Graves' hyperthyroidism patients, the study also compared T-cell repertoires from thyroid tissue with T-cell repertoires from blood.

Reading the germline V gene gives CDR1 MNHNS and CDR2 SASEGT. Ends trimmed: V by 5 bases, J by 4 bases; bases unmatched to a gene: 7. The CDR3 runs 16 amino acids, cysteine and phenylalanine included. The entry retains the CDR3 DNA only, 48 bases that are in frame from base 1. This clonotype came up many times. What this receptor recognizes is not known. No per-base quality is available; no much larger clone lies one base away. TCR beta CDR3 regions were amplified from RNA transcripts. The first round of RT-PCR for the TCR CDR3 was performed with the HTBI primer set and the Qiagen OneStep RT-PCR kit. Libraries were constructed in a second round of multiplex PCR, after which size selection and purification were performed. Paired-end sequencing of the libraries was performed with 100 bp reads on an Illumina HiSeq2000. The authors processed their data as follows. Raw data were processed with SOAPnuke, discarding reads with adapters, uncalled bases, mean Phred below 15, or no exact constant-primer or identifier match. High-quality paired reads were merged with COPE v1.2.5, and unique nucleotide sequences were defined as clonotypes. MiTCR v1.1 was used to align the clonotypes against IMGT TRBV, TRBD and TRBJ reference segments. Only V-J combinations with frequency above 0.0001, covering about 99% of repertoires, were analysed. The TCS score was defined as the ratio of F50 (clonal expansion) to E x V (chaos), calculated using BLOSUM62-based TCRdist between CDR3 peptides within each V-J. Welch's t-statistics and random forest reduced approximately 520 V-J features to 10 to 15, which were used in a naive Bayes classifier (R e1071). TCRdb reprocessing: public reads trimmed at Q25 with fastp, clones called with MiXCR, in-frame beta chains kept. All rows with the same CDR3 protein become a single entry with the most common DNA and genes. TCRdb's processing, not the authors', yielded these V and J calls. This sample is represented by 300,000 or so distinct CDR3 sequences; 21% of them were singletons. The leading ten clones occupy under 55% of the sample.

Stable Graves' hyperthyroidism was defined as no progression to ophthalmopathy during 18 months of follow-up. The hyperthyroidism patients were between 18 and 65 years old and newly diagnosed, with a disease duration of less than 2 months. Any patient with an uncontrolled infection, another autoimmune disease, pregnancy or lactation was excluded. Clinical symptoms, serum thyroxine and TRAb, thyroid ultrasound, and orbital computed tomography formed the basis for the diagnoses. PBMCs were isolated from 7.5 to 10 ml of fresh peripheral blood by Ficoll-Paque density gradient centrifugation. Total RNA was extracted using Trizol reagent, and RNA quality was assessed on an Agilent 2100 Bioanalyzer. Results and caveats for the whole study, not just this receptor: No statistical method was used to set the sample size in advance, and investigators knew the group allocation. In validation, progression to ophthalmopathy was predicted by the model with 70.59% sensitivity and around 76% specificity, a median of around 6.5 months before onset. A 13 V-J signature model separated ophthalmopathy from stable hyperthyroidism, with around 90% sensitivity and roughly 84% specificity in cross-validation and 80%/75% in testing. Most expanded thyroid clonotypes (frequency above 0.001) were also detected in blood, suggesting blood repertoires may reflect thyroid immune responses.

The TCR originated in a woman aged 50 to 65 with Graves' hyperthyroidism. The V and J genes are TRBV6-1 and TRBJ1-5, with TRBD1 identical over 11 junction bases. Sequencing used blood. The CDR3 region has the sequence CASSWSGTGGNQPQHF. In nucleotides, the sequence is TGTGCCAGCAGTTGGTCCGGGACAGGGGGTAATCAGCCCCAGCATTTT.